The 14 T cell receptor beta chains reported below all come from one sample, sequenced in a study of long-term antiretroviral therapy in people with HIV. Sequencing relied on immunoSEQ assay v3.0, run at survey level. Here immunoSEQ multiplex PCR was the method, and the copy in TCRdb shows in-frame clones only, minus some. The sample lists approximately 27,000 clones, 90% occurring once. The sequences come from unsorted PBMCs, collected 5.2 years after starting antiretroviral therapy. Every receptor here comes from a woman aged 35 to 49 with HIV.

The CDR3 DNA reads as TGTGCCAGCAGCCAAGGAGACAGCACAGATACGCAGTATTTT. It yields the protein CASSQGDSTDTQYF. The chain couples TRBV4-2 to TRBJ2-3; D gene uncertain. Germline V lookup: CDR1 LGHNA, CDR2 YNFKEQ. There are 14 residues in the CDR3. V lost 1 base and J 0 bases, leaving 5 bases between the germline ends.

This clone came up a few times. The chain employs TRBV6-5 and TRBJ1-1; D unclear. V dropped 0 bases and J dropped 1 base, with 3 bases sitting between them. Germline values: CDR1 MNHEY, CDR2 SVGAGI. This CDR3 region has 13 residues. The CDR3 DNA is TGTGCCAGCAGTTACTCGCGGAACACTGAAGCTTTCTTT. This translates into CASSYSRNTEAFF.

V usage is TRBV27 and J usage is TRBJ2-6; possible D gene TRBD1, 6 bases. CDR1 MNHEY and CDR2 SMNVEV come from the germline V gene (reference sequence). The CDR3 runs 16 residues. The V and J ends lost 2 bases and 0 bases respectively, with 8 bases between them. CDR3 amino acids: CASSLGRGSGANVLTF. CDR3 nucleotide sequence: TGTGCCAGCAGTTTAGGCAGGGGCTCTGGGGCCAACGTCCTGACTTTC. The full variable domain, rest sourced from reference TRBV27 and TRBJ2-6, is EAQVTQNPRYLITVTGKKLTVTCSQNMNHEYMSWYRQDPGLGLRQIYYSMNVEVTDKGDVPEGYKVSRKEKRNFPLILESPSPNQTSLYFCASSLGRGSGANVLTFGAGSRLTVL.

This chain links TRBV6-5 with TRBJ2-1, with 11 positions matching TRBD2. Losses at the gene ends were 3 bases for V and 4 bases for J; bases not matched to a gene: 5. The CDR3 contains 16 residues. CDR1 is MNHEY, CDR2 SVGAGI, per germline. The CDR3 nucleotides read TGTGCCAGCAGTTATGCCCGACTAGCGGGATACAATGAGCAGTTCTTC. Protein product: CASSYARLAGYNEQFF.

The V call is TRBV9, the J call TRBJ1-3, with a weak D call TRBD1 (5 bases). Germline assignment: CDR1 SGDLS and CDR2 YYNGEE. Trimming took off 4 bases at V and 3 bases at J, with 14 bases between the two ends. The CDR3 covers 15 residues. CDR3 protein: CASSPGRGFGNTIYF. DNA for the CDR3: TGTGCCAGCAGCCCCGGGAGGGGCTTTGGAAACACCATATATTTT.

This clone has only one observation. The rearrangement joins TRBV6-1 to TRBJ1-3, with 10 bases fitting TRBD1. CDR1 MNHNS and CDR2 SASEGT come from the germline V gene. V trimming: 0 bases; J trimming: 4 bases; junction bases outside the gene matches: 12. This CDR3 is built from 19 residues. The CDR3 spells CASSEARQGALRSGNTIYF. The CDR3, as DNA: TGTGCCAGCAGTGAAGCGAGACAGGGGGCCCTTAGATCCGGAAACACCATATATTTT.

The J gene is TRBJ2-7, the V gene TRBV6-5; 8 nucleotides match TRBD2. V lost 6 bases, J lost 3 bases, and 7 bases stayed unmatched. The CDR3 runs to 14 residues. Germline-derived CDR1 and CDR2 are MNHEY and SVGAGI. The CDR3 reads CASSVAGLYYEQYF. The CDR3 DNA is TGTGCCAGCAGCGTAGCGGGACTATACTACGAGCAGTACTTC.

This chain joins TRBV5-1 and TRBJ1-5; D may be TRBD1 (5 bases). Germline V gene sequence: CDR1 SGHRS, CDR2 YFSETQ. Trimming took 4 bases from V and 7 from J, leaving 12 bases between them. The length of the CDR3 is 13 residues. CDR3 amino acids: CASSQDIGQPQHF. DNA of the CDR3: TGCGCCAGCAGCCAGGACATCGGACAGCCCCAGCATTTT.

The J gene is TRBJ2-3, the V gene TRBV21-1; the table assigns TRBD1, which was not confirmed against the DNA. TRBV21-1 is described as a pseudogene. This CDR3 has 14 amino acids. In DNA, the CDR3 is TGTGCCAGCAGCAAAGAGGGTAGGCGGGACAGTTTGTATTTT. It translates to CASSKEGRRDSLYF.

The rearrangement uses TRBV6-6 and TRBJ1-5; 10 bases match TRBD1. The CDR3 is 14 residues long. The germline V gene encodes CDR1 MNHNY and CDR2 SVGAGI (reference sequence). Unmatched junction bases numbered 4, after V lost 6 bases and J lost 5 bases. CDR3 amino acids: CASRSGQGDQPQHF. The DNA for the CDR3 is TGTGCCAGCAGATCAGGACAGGGGGATCAGCCCCAGCATTTT.

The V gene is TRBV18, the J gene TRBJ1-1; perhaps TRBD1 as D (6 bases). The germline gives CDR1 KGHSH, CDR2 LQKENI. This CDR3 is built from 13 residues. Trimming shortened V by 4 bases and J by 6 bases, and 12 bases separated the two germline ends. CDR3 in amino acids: CASSRITGSEAFF. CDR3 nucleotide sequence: TGTGCCAGCTCACGGATAACAGGGTCTGAAGCTTTCTTT.

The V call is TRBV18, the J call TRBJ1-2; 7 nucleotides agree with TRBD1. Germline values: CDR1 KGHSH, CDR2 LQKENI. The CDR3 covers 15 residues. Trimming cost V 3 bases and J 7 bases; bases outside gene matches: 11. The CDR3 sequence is CASSPPGQIAGGYTF. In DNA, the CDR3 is TGTGCCAGCTCACCTCCGGGACAGATAGCAGGTGGCTACACCTTC.

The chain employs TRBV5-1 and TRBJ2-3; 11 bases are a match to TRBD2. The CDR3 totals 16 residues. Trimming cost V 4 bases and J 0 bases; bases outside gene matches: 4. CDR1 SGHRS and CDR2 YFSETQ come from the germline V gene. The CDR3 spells CASSLTSGRSTDTQYF. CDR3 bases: TGCGCCAGCAGCCTTACTAGCGGGAGAAGCACAGATACGCAGTATTTT.

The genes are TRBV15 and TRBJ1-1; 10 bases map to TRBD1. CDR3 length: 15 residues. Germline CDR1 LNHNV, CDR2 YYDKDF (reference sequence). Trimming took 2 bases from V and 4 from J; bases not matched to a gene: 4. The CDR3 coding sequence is TGTGCCACCAGCAGAACCGGGACAGGGGTCACTGAAGCTTTCTTT. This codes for CATSRTGTGVTEAFF.